These 14 T cell receptor beta chains were sequenced from one sample in a study of T-cell reconstitution after alpha-beta-depleted transplantation in children. For TCRbeta, the library was prepared with unique molecular identifiers. TCRdb reprocessed the PCR reads via MiXCR and lists one record per CDR3 protein. Of about 400,000 distinct CDR3 sequences in the sample, 20% were seen once. The sample was PBMCs from the stem cell graft donor, taken from the stem cell graft. These receptors were collected from a human donor who donated a stem cell graft to a child with acute myeloid leukemia.

This chain uses TRBV15 with TRBJ1-5; 8 nucleotides line up with TRBD1. The germline CDR1 and CDR2 sequences are LNHNV and YYDKDF (reference sequence). This CDR3 is 17 amino acids long. The junction had 13 bases not matched to a gene; V was cut back by 4 bases and J by 5 bases. The CDR3 bases are TGTGCCACCAGCATTCGTGATTCGACAGGGGCCGATCAGCCCCAGCATTTT. Its protein is CATSIRDSTGADQPQHF.

Ten or more counts support this clonotype. This CDR3 is CSATALNTEAFF. For the CDR3, the DNA is TGCAGCGCGACAGCTCTGAACACTGAAGCTTTCTTT. The V call is TRBV29-1, the J call TRBJ1-1, with D maybe TRBD1 (5 bases). CDR3 length: 12 residues. The V gene's germline CDR1 is SQVTM and CDR2 ANQGSEA. Between the trimmed V and J ends, which lost 7 bases and 0 bases, there was a span of 9 bases.

This clonotype has a count of ten or more. This chain links TRBV6-2 or TRBV6-3 with TRBJ2-1; 15 bases match TRBD2. Germline lookup yields CDR1 MNHEY and CDR2 SVGEGT. Germline trimming cut 6 bases from V and 10 bases from J; bases unmatched to any gene: 7. The CDR3 spans 15 residues. CDR3 bases: TGTGCCAGCAGATATTCCGGGACTAGCGGGAGGGAGCAGTTCTTC. Its translation: CASRYSGTSGREQFF.

V gene TRBV28 combines with J gene TRBJ2-7, with a weak D call TRBD2 (6 bases). V dropped 7 bases and J dropped 4 bases, with 17 bases sitting between them. This CDR3 is 14 amino acids long. The V gene's germline CDR1 is MDHEN and CDR2 SYDVKM. CDR3 in amino acids: CASNRGGPGYEQYF. CDR3 nucleotide sequence: TGTGCCAGCAATCGCGGAGGGCCTGGTTACGAGCAGTACTTC.

The V gene is TRBV5-6, the J gene TRBJ2-5, with 8 bases fitting TRBD2. The CDR3 runs 12 residues. J was trimmed by 10 bases and V by 3 bases; bases with no gene match: 5. Germline CDR1 and CDR2: SGHDT and YYEEEE. The CDR3 sequence: CASSYGREDQYF. In nucleotides, the CDR3 is TGTGCCAGCAGCTACGGGAGGGAGGACCAGTACTTC.

The V call is TRBV6-5, the J call TRBJ1-5, with unresolved D. V lost 2 bases to trimming and J lost 4 bases, with 6 bases between them. This CDR3 spans 13 amino acids. Germline assignment: CDR1 MNHEY and CDR2 SVGAGI. The CDR3 DNA reads TGTGCCAGCAGTTACACCAGAAATCAGCCCCAGCATTTT. It specifies CASSYTRNQPQHF.

J is TRBJ1-6 and V is TRBV20-1; TRBD1 might be the D (5 bases). This CDR3 is built from 13 residues. The V and J ends lost 3 bases and 8 bases respectively, with 11 bases between them. In germline, CDR1 is DFQATT, CDR2 SNEGSKA (reference sequence). This CDR3 is CSARGGGHSPLHF. The CDR3, as DNA: TGCAGTGCTAGGGGGGGTGGGCATTCACCCCTCCACTTT.

The V and J genes are TRBV12-3 or TRBV12-4 and TRBJ2-3; D perhaps matches TRBD1 (6 bases). The length of the CDR3 is 16 residues. Trimming took 2 bases from V and 1 from J, leaving 13 bases between them. The CDR3 here is CASSLWTAQGTDTQYF. The DNA of the CDR3 is TGTGCCAGCAGTTTATGGACAGCCCAAGGCACAGATACGCAGTATTTT.

The sample holds one count of this clonotype. V gene TRBV29-1 combines with J gene TRBJ2-2; the D gene is possibly TRBD1 (6 bases). CDR3 length equals 15 residues. Germline CDR1 is SQVTM and CDR2 is ANQGSEA. In DNA form, the CDR3 reads TGCAGTGTCGACACAGGGCTAACGAACACCGGGGAGCTGTTTTTT. As protein: CSVDTGLTNTGELFF.

This clonotype was detected many times. The J gene is TRBJ2-3, the V gene TRBV9, with 8 bases that match TRBD2. CDR3 length equals 16 residues. Germline trimming cut 4 bases from V and 4 bases from J; bases unmatched to any gene: 11. Germline loops: CDR1 SGDLS, CDR2 YYNGEE. The CDR3: CASSHRVSGIPDTQYF. The DNA for the CDR3 is TGTGCCAGCAGCCACAGGGTTAGCGGGATCCCAGATACGCAGTATTTT.

This chain joins TRBV6-1 and TRBJ2-1; the D gene is possibly TRBD2 (6 bases). The CDR3 totals 18 residues. Deletions cut 3 bases from V and 3 bases from J, with 21 bases between. From germline, CDR1 is MNHNS and CDR2 SASEGT. The CDR3 nucleotides are TGTGCCAGCAGTGAGCTCCGGGACCACCGCGGGGACTACAATGAGCAGTTCTTC. This sequence encodes CASSELRDHRGDYNEQFF.

The chain combines TRBV11-1 with TRBJ2-1; 12 nucleotides line up with TRBD2. Trimming at V came to 2 bases and at J to 6 bases, leaving 5 bases not matched to a gene. CDR1 and CDR2 from the germline V gene are SGHAT and FQDESV (reference sequence). CDR3 length: 16 amino acids. In nucleotides, the CDR3 is TGTGCCAGCAGCTTAACGACTAGCGGGAGACCCAATGAGCAGTTCTTC. As protein: CASSLTTSGRPNEQFF.

This chain joins TRBV5-1 and TRBJ1-4; 8 bases fit TRBD1. There are 17 residues in the CDR3. Germline CDR1 is SGHRS and CDR2 is YFSETQ. The V segment lost 0 bases and the J segment 4 bases; nucleotides outside the gene matches: 8. CDR3 sequence: CASSLGPQGASNEKLFF. The CDR3 DNA reads TGCGCCAGCAGCTTGGGCCCGCAGGGGGCGAGTAATGAAAAACTGTTTTTT. Variable domain in full (rest from reference TRBV5-1 and TRBJ1-4): KAGVTQTPRYLIKTRGQQVTLSCSPISGHRSVSWYQQTPGQGLQFLFEYFSETQRNKGNFPGRFSGRQFSNSRSEMNVSTLELGDSALYLCASSLGPQGASNEKLFFGSGTQLSVL.

The chain links TRBV28 to TRBJ2-3; D is uncertain. This CDR3 has 15 amino acids. V gave up 1 base and J gave up 6 bases, with 14 bases separating them. Germline loops: CDR1 MDHEN, CDR2 SYDVKM. CDR3 in DNA: TGTGCCAGCAGTTTATCCAGTGGTGGGTCGGATACGCAGTATTTT. This gives the protein CASSLSSGGSDTQYF.